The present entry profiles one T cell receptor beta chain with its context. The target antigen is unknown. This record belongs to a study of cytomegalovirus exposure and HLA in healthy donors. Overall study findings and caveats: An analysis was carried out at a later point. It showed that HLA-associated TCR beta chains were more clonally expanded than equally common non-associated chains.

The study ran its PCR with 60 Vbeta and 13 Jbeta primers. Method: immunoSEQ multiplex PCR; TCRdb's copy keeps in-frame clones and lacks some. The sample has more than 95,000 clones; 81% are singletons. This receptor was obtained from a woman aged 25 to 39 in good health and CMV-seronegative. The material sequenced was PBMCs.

The CDR3 DNA reads TGTGCCACGTCGGGTGATTCTACGGAGCAGTACTTC. Translation gives CATSGDSTEQYF. V gene TRBV15 combines with J gene TRBJ2-7; D remains ambiguous. CDR1 LNHNV and CDR2 YYDKDF come from the germline V gene (reference sequence). V lost 9 bases and J 7 bases, leaving 16 bases between the germline ends. CDR3 length: 12 residues.